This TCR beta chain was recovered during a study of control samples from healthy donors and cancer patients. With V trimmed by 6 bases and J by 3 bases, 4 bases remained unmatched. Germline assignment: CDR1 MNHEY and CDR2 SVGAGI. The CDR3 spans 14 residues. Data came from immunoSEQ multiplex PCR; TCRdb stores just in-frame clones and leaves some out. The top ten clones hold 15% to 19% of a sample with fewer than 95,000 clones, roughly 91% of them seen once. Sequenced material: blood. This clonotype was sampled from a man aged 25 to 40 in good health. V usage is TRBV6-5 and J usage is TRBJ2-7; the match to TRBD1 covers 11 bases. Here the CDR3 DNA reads TGTGCCAGCAGCGGGACAGGGGGACACTACGAGCAGTACTTC. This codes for CASSGTGGHYEQYF.